Here is one T cell receptor (beta chain) with its context. Its antigen is not yet known. Base qualities were left out, and no much larger clone turns up one base away. V gives up 0 bases and J gives up 2 bases, and the segment between their germline ends measures 12 bases. Reading the germline V gene gives CDR1 LGHNA and CDR2 YSLEER. The CDR3 numbers 16 residues from cysteine through phenylalanine. The only DNA kept is the CDR3, 48 bases in frame from the first base. Read against the paper, the sample's time point label means: baseline before first vaccination. Samples from vaccinated people were obtained from the UK trials COV001 and COV002, which included a single-blind randomized controlled phase 2/3 trial of AZD1222 (ChAdOx1 nCoV-19) in healthy adults. Trial participant PBMC samples were collected at day 0 and day 28 after the second dose for TCRbeta chain sequencing. The CDR3 regions of human TCRbeta chains were analyzed by immunosequencing. From the authors' description of their analysis: Repertoire TCRs were matched against a reference library of SARS-CoV-2-specific TCRs generated with the MIRA antigen-specificity platform. Breadth was defined as the fraction of unique TCRs that were SARS-CoV-2-associated, and depth was defined as the fraction of total T cells that were SARS-CoV-2-associated. Using the MIRA data, each spike-specific TCR was mapped to the spike region that the TCR reacts to and placed in a CD4 or CD8 class. Log10-transformed breadth and depth values were compared by one-way ANOVA with Sidak's multiple comparisons tests. As stored in TCRdb, this immuneACCESS dataset retains in-frame rearrangements with V and J assigned. A fraction of the clones does not appear; measured against another copy, unresolved V genes explain less than half of the discrepancy, and the remainder lacks a known reason. From that table come the V and J calls and clone size; the DNA was used to work out D and trimming. The sample table contains some 130,000 clones; only one count was recorded for over 75% of them. Less than 9% of the sample lies in the top ten.

The sample originates from a study of T cell responses to AZD1222 COVID-19 vaccine (dated by TCRdb to the early 2020s). At the level of the whole study: Because spike-specific TCR depth and breadth did not differ between the two schedules, AZD1222 recipients who got a second dose at roughly 4 weeks were pooled with those who got a second dose at roughly 12 weeks. TCR sequencing was performed for 230 to 250 trial participants, of whom about 200 were given two doses of AZD1222 and around 26 were given two doses of MenACWY control vaccine. Enrollment into the trials was organized by age into subgroups of 18-55, 56-69 and 70-plus years, and those subgroups contained about 160, 30 and 59 TCR-sequenced participants, respectively. Broad study findings and their caveats: Because no day 14 peak-response samples were available, repertoires were characterized only after the peak T cell response. Reportedly, almost half of the unique spike-specific TCRs recognized epitopes lying outside the regions that are mutated in the B.1.351 and B.1.1.7 variants. Participants were mostly white British, with more females than males. The authors suggested clonal diversity may have been underestimated. A significant rise in spike-specific TCR breadth and depth was observed after two AZD1222 doses relative to day 0 and relative to MenACWY recipients. The vaccine-associated CD4 TCRs covered the entire spike protein, and the dominant responses fell in regions 160-218 and 743-854. The 56-69-year group was small, and its depth increase did not reach significance, likely because of low power. Conclusions about previously exposed vaccinees are limited, since just a handful of AZD1222 recipients were seropositive for SARS-CoV-2 at baseline.

The source is an adult in good health. The chain was built from TRBV4-3 and TRBJ2-3, with TRBD2 as a weak D call on 6 bases. This sample comprised peripheral blood, obtained on day 0 of AZD1222 vaccination. The CDR3 region: CASSQDLAGITDTQYF. The nucleotide sequence reads as follows: TGCGCCAGCAGCCAAGATCTGGCGGGGATCACAGATACGCAGTATTTT.